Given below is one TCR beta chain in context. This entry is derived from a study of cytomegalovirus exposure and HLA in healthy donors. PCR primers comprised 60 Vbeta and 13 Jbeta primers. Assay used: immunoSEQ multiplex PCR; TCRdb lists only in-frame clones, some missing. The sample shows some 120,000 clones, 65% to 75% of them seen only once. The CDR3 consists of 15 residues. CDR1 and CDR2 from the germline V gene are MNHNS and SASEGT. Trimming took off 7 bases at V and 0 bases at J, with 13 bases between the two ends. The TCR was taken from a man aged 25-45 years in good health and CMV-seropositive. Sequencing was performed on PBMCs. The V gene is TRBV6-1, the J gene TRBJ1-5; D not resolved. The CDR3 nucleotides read TGTGCCAGCATTGCACTTTTCAATAGCAATCAGCCCCAGCATTTT. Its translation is CASIALFNSNQPQHF.